The 28 T cell receptor beta chains below were found in one sample sequenced in a study of regulatory T cells in long-lasting Graves disease. Time point noted: newly diagnosed GD, antithyroid drugs for less than 3 months. The TCR library was made from RNA extracted from PBMCs. Construction of the TCR beta libraries employed iRepertoire HTBI primers in conjunction with Arm-PCR of CDR3 regions. TCRdb reprocessed the multiplex PCR reads via MiXCR and lists one record per CDR3 protein. The data hold some 560,000 distinct CDR3 sequences, with roughly 15% observed a single time. Separately, the same data were catalogued under a study of T cells in Graves' hyperthyroidism and ophthalmopathy.

The starting material was peripheral blood mononuclear cells (PBMCs), obtained at new diagnosis, from a patient treated with antithyroid drugs. The receptor set was obtained from a woman aged 40-60 years with Graves disease.

In DNA form, the CDR3 reads TGTGCCAGTAGTGCAGCCCTGACAGGGACCTACGAGCAGTACTTC. This translates into CASSAALTGTYEQYF. The genes are TRBV19 and TRBJ2-7, with TRBD1 matching over 7 bases. The junction had 9 bases not matched to a gene; V was cut back by 5 bases and J by 2 bases. CDR1 and CDR2 (germline): LNHDA, SQIVND (reference sequence). The CDR3 is made up of 15 amino acids.

This clonotype was counted between two and nine times. This rearrangement joins TRBV12-3 or TRBV12-4 to TRBJ1-2; weak D call: TRBD1 (5 bases). This CDR3 has 15 residues. The germline V and J ends were trimmed by 3 bases and 3 bases, with 14 bases remaining between them. The CDR3 bases are TGTGCCAGCAGTTTGGCCCTGGGGGTGGACTATGGCTACACCTTC. Protein: CASSLALGVDYGYTF.

This clonotype has more than one count but fewer than ten. This rearrangement joins TRBV25-1 to TRBJ2-7; 7 bases fit TRBD2. Germline V gives CDR1 MGHDK, CDR2 SYGVNS. This CDR3 spans 16 amino acids. The junction had 10 bases not matched to a gene; V was cut back by 3 bases and J by 2 bases. The CDR3 here is CASSELSSGAPYEQYF. The CDR3 coding sequence is TGTGCCAGCAGTGAGTTGTCTAGCGGAGCTCCCTACGAGCAGTACTTC.

Ten or more counts support this clonotype. This chain joins TRBV3-1 and TRBJ2-3; D possibly corresponds to TRBD1 (6 bases). CDR1 and CDR2 from the germline V gene are LGHDT and YNNKEL (reference sequence). Trimming left V 1 base short and J 3 bases short, with 17 bases between. The CDR3 spans 17 residues. The DNA for the CDR3 is TGTGCCAGCAGCCAAGTTTCGCAGGGGCTGTGGACAGATACGCAGTATTTT. It yields the protein CASSQVSQGLWTDTQYF.

V usage is TRBV6-5 and J usage is TRBJ2-7; 9 nucleotides align to TRBD1. V lost 3 bases, J lost 3 bases, and 9 bases stayed unmatched. Germline CDR1 reads MNHEY; CDR2 reads SVGAGI. The CDR3 totals 16 residues. The CDR3 DNA is TGTGCCAGCAGTTATTTCTCGGGACAGGGCCACTACGAGCAGTACTTC. This codes for CASSYFSGQGHYEQYF.

This clonotype was seen many times. The gene calls are TRBV6-1 and TRBJ2-1; D gene uncertain. Looked up from germline, CDR1 is MNHNS and CDR2 is SASEGT. The ends were cut back, 1 base at V and 6 bases at J, with 1 base in the middle. The CDR3 sequence is 11 residues long. CDR3 amino acids: CASSEGNEQFF. Here the CDR3 DNA reads TGTGCCAGCAGTGAAGGCAATGAGCAGTTCTTC.

The V and J genes are TRBV7-9 and TRBJ1-2, with 10 bases lining up with TRBD1. Germline V gene sequence: CDR1 SEHNR, CDR2 FQNEAQ (reference sequence). There are 17 residues in the CDR3. J lost 3 bases, V lost 8 bases, and 15 bases had no gene match. CDR3 residues: CASLLYPGTGDHYGYTF. The DNA for the CDR3 is TGTGCCAGCCTCCTTTATCCCGGGACAGGGGATCACTATGGCTACACCTTC.

This chain connects TRBV4-1 to TRBJ2-1; 8 positions match TRBD1. Losses at the gene ends were 2 bases for V and 7 bases for J; bases not matched to a gene: 7. The length of the CDR3 is 15 residues. Germline V CDR1 and CDR2: MGHRA, YSYEKL. The CDR3 DNA sequence: TGCGCCAGCAGCCAACGGACAGGGACACCAAATGAGCAGTTCTTC. Protein sequence: CASSQRTGTPNEQFF.

This clonotype was counted many times. The J gene is TRBJ1-1, the V gene TRBV3-1; D gene uncertain. The CDR3 length is 12 residues. The germline gives CDR1 LGHDT, CDR2 YNNKEL (reference sequence). V was trimmed by 3 bases and J by 3 bases, leaving 5 bases between them. The CDR3 sequence is CASSQAYTEAFF. DNA of the CDR3: TGTGCCAGCAGCCAGGCCTACACTGAAGCTTTCTTT.

V usage is TRBV7-9 and J usage is TRBJ1-6; D remains unclear. Germline assignment: CDR1 SEHNR and CDR2 FQNEAQ (reference sequence). The CDR3 is 15 amino acids. V was clipped by 3 bases and J by 6 bases, with 12 bases between them. Here the CDR3 reads CASSLEVTVNSPLHF. DNA for the CDR3: TGTGCCAGCAGCTTGGAAGTGACGGTTAATTCACCCCTCCACTTT. Looking up the rest from reference TRBV7-9 and TRBJ1-6 gives the full variable domain: DTGVSQNPRHKITKRGQNVTFRCDPISEHNRLYWYRQTLGQGPEFLTYFQNEAQLEKSRLLSDRFSAERPKGSFSTLEIQRTEQGDSAMYLCASSLEVTVNSPLHFGNGTRLTVT.

V gene TRBV4-1 combines with J gene TRBJ2-3, with 15 bases matching TRBD2. The assigned J gene may be wrong: the sequence end matches TRBJ2-5 better. CDR1 is MGHRA and CDR2 is YSYEKL in the germline V gene. This CDR3 has 17 residues. The CDR3, as DNA: TGCGCCAGCAGCCAAGAAAGGACTAGCGGGGGGGCGGAGACCCAGTACTTC. It codes for CASSQERTSGGAETQYF.

This chain joins TRBV12-3 or TRBV12-4 and TRBJ1-2; possible D gene TRBD1, 5 bases. The CDR3 has 14 residues. Trimming removed 6 bases from V and 4 bases from J, with 15 bases in between. CDR3 loop: CASRAPGRLYGYTF. In DNA, the CDR3 is TGTGCCAGCAGGGCCCCGGGGCGACTCTATGGCTACACCTTC.

This clonotype was counted many times. The V call is TRBV5-1, the J call TRBJ1-6; TRBD1 matches 7 bases. Germline V gives CDR1 SGHRS, CDR2 YFSETQ. The CDR3 consists of 14 residues. V gave up 4 bases and J gave up 8 bases; unmatched junction bases: 6. The CDR3 DNA follows: TGCGCCAGCAGCGGCAGGGGGAGCGATTCACCCCTCCACTTT. Residues: CASSGRGSDSPLHF.

This clonotype has a count of ten or more. This chain links TRBV13 with TRBJ1-1; D not certain. Germline V gene lookup returns CDR1 PRHDT and CDR2 FYEKMQ (reference sequence). The V end lost 4 bases, the J end lost 11 bases, and 14 bases lay between the germline ends. The CDR3 sequence is 12 residues long. CDR3 region: CASSSSPTGAFF. The CDR3 DNA is TGTGCCAGCAGCTCATCACCTACTGGGGCTTTCTTT.

This clonotype was recorded many times. The chain has TRBV28 and TRBJ2-3; TRBD2 aligns across 12 bases. Germline V gives CDR1 MDHEN, CDR2 SYDVKM. Trimming took 8 bases from V and 0 from J; bases not matched to a gene: 9. This CDR3 is 17 amino acids long. The CDR3 is CASRRTSGAGSTDTQYF. Written as DNA, the CDR3 is TGTGCCAGCCGGAGGACTAGCGGGGCTGGTAGCACAGATACGCAGTATTTT.

The chain recombines TRBV30 with TRBJ2-1, with 8 nucleotides matching TRBD2. V shed 5 bases and J 0 bases; nucleotides not matched to a gene: 6. CDR3 size: 15 residues. Germline CDR1 is GTSNPN and CDR2 is SVGIG (reference sequence). The CDR3 DNA is TGTGCCTGGGGGACCGGGACTAGCTCCTACAATGAGCAGTTCTTC. It encodes CAWGTGTSSYNEQFF.

The chain is built from TRBV30 and TRBJ1-1; no clear D. Germline loops: CDR1 GTSNPN, CDR2 SVGIG (reference sequence). CDR3 length: 15 amino acids. V lost 2 bases, J lost 0 bases, and 13 bases lay in between. The CDR3 protein is CAWSIGRIMNTEAFF. The CDR3 DNA follows: TGTGCCTGGAGTATCGGGCGTATCATGAACACTGAAGCTTTCTTT.

At least ten counts were recorded for this clonotype. The V call is TRBV2, the J call TRBJ1-1; no reliable D call. V lost 6 bases to trimming and J lost 1 base, with 12 bases between them. There are 14 residues in the CDR3. Germline CDR1 SNHLY, CDR2 FYNNEI. CDR3 sequence reads: CASRTVGKNTEAFF. As DNA, the CDR3 is TGTGCCAGCAGGACCGTCGGAAAGAACACTGAAGCTTTCTTT. Looking up the rest from reference TRBV2 and TRBJ1-1 gives the full variable domain: EPEVTQTPSHQVTQMGQEVILRCVPISNHLYFYWYRQILGQKVEFLVSFYNNEISEKSEIFDDQFSVERPDGSNFTLKIRSTKLEDSAMYFCASRTVGKNTEAFFGQGTRLTVV.

This clonotype was recorded many times. The chain couples TRBV3-1 to TRBJ1-2; maybe TRBD1 (6 bases). The germline V and J ends were trimmed by 4 bases and 3 bases, with 9 bases remaining between them. Per germline, CDR1 LGHDT and CDR2 YNNKEL (reference sequence). The CDR3 runs to 13 residues. For the CDR3, the DNA is TGTGCCAGCAGCCTTCAGGGGCACTATGGCTACACCTTC. It specifies CASSLQGHYGYTF.

This clonotype was found many times. The V and J genes are TRBV5-1 and TRBJ2-7, with D possibly being TRBD1 (5 bases). This CDR3 is built from 13 residues. The germline CDR1 and CDR2 sequences are SGHRS and YFSETQ. Deletions cut 2 bases from V and 0 bases from J, with 6 bases between. The CDR3 nucleotides are TGCGCCAGCAGCTTCGACAGCTCCTACGAGCAGTACTTC. Translated, it gives CASSFDSSYEQYF.

V usage is TRBV3-1 and J usage is TRBJ1-5; the D gene is possibly TRBD1 (5 bases). The germline gives CDR1 LGHDT, CDR2 YNNKEL (reference sequence). The CDR3 spans 14 residues. The germline V and J ends were trimmed by 3 bases and 7 bases, with 13 bases remaining between them. This chain's CDR3 is CASSQGPDLQPQHF. In DNA, the CDR3 is TGTGCCAGCAGCCAGGGGCCGGACCTACAGCCCCAGCATTTT.

This clonotype turned up a few times. The chain is built from TRBV3-1 and TRBJ2-1; TRBD2 might be the D (6 bases). This CDR3 region has 15 residues. Trimming pared 4 bases from V and 2 bases from J, leaving 12 bases between. Germline V CDR1 and CDR2: LGHDT, YNNKEL (reference sequence). CDR3 nucleotides: TGTGCCAGCAGCCCGCGGGACCAAGCCTACAATGAGCAGTTCTTC. Its protein product is CASSPRDQAYNEQFF.

This clonotype was observed a handful of times. The V call is TRBV20-1, the J call TRBJ1-1; no definite D call. This CDR3 contains 14 residues. CDR1 and CDR2 from the germline V gene are DFQATT and SNEGSKA (reference sequence). V was clipped by 5 bases and J by 0 bases, with 13 bases between them. As DNA, the CDR3 is TGCAGTGCTCGGATGGATTTGTTGAACACTGAAGCTTTCTTT. It is translated as CSARMDLLNTEAFF.

This clonotype has a handful of counts. The rearrangement joins TRBV11-2 to TRBJ2-7, with TRBD1 identical over 7 bases. The germline gives CDR1 SGHAT, CDR2 FQNNGV. The CDR3 spans 16 residues. V lost 2 bases to trimming and J lost 2 bases; unmatched junction nucleotides: 9. CDR3 DNA: TGTGCCAGCAGCTTACCAAGGACAGGTAACACCTACGAGCAGTACTTC. This codes for CASSLPRTGNTYEQYF.

This clonotype was seen just once. The V call is TRBV11-3, the J call TRBJ2-2; D remains ambiguous. Germline assignment: CDR1 SGHNT and CDR2 YENEEA. Trimming took off 2 bases at V and 6 bases at J, with 10 bases between the two ends. The CDR3 extends over 14 amino acids. CDR3 sequence (DNA): TGTGCCAGCAGCTTATCGCCACTGGCCGGGGAGCTGTTTTTT. It encodes CASSLSPLAGELFF.

The V call is TRBV19, the J call TRBJ1-3; TRBD1 agrees at 7 bases. Germline CDR1 reads LNHDA; CDR2 reads SQIVND (reference sequence). The trim removed 2 bases at V and 4 bases at J, leaving 2 bases unmatched. This CDR3 is 14 amino acids long. This CDR3 reads CASSITGAGNTIYF. The CDR3 nucleotides are TGTGCCAGTAGTATAACAGGGGCCGGAAACACCATATATTTT.

This clonotype was seen many times. The rearrangement joins TRBV9 to TRBJ1-1; 7 bases are a match to TRBD1. CDR3 length: 14 residues. Germline V lookup: CDR1 SGDLS, CDR2 YYNGEE. With 3 bases clipped from V and 5 bases from J, the junction kept 7 bases outside the gene matches. The CDR3 sequence: CASSDRGEKTEAFF. In nucleotides, the CDR3 is TGTGCCAGCAGCGACAGGGGCGAAAAAACTGAAGCTTTCTTT.

The chain is built from TRBV20-1 and TRBJ1-1; D remains unclear. The ends were cut back, 0 bases at V and 1 base at J, with 12 bases in the middle. Looked up from germline, CDR1 is DFQATT and CDR2 is SNEGSKA (reference sequence). This CDR3 contains 15 residues. The CDR3 DNA reads as TGCAGTGCTAGAGATCAGTTGGGCGGGAACACTGAAGCTTTCTTT. Amino acids: CSARDQLGGNTEAFF.